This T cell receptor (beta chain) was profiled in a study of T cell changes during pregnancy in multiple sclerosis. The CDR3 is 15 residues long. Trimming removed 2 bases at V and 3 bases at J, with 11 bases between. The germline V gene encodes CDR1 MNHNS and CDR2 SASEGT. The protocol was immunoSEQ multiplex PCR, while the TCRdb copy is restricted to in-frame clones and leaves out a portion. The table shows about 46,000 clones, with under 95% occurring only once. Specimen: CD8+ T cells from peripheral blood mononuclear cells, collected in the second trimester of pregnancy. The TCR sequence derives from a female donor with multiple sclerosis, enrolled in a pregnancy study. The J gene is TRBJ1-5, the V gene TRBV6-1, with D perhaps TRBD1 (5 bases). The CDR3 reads CASSENRPFNQPQHF. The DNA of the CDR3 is TGTGCCAGCAGTGAAAACAGGCCGTTCAATCAGCCCCAGCATTTT.